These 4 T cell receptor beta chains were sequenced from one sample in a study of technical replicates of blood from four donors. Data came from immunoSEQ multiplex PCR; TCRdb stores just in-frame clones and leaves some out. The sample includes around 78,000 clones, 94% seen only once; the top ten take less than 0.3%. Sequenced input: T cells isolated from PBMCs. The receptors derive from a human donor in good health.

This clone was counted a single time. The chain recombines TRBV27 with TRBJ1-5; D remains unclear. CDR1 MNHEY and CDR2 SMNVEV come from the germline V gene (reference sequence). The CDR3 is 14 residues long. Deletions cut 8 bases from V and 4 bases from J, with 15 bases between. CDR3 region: CASGSPLNNQPQHF. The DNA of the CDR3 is TGTGCCAGCGGTTCCCCCCTAAATAATCAGCCCCAGCATTTT.

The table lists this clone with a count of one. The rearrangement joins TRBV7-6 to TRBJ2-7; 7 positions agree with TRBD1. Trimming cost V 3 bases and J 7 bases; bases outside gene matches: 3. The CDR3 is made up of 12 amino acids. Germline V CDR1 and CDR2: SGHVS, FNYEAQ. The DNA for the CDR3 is TGTGCCAGCAGCTTGGGACAGATGGAGCAGTACTTC. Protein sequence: CASSLGQMEQYF.

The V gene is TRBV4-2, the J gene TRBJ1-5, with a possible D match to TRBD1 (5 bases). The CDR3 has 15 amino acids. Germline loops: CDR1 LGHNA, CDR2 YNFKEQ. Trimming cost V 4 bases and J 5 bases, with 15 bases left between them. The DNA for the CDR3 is TGTGCCAGCAGCCCGGCGGCGGGGGGAGATCAGCCCCAGCATTTT. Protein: CASSPAAGGDQPQHF.

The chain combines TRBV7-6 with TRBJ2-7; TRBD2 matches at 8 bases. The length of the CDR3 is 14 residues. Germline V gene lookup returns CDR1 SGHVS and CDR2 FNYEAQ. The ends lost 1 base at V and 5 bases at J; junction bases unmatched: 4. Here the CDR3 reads CASSLGGGKDEQYF. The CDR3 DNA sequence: TGTGCCAGCAGCTTAGGCGGGGGGAAAGACGAGCAGTACTTC.